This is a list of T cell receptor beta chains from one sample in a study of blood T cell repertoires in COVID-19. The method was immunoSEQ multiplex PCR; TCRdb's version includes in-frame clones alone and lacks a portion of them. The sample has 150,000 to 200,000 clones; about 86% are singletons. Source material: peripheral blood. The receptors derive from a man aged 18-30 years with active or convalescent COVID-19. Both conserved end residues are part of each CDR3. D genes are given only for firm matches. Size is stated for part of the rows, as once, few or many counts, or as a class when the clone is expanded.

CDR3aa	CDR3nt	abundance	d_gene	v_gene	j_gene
CASSFDIGNTIYF	TGTGCCAGCAGTTTTGATATCGGGAACACCATATATTTT	-	-	TRBV6-5	TRBJ1-3
CASRTATNEKLFF	TGTGCCAGCAGGACAGCAACTAATGAAAAACTGTTTTTT	-	-	TRBV12-3/TRBV12-4	TRBJ1-4
CATRSETDTQYF	TGTGCCACCAGGTCGGAGACAGATACGCAGTATTTT	-	-	TRBV24-1	TRBJ2-3
CAWSVVSSHVEQFF	TGTGCCTGGAGTGTAGTTTCTAGCCACGTCGAGCAGTTCTTC	once	-	TRBV30	TRBJ2-1
CSVEVGQGGDTQYF	TGCAGCGTTGAAGTGGGACAGGGAGGGGATACGCAGTATTTT	-	TRBD1	TRBV29-1	TRBJ2-3
CASSLELAGVGTDTQYF	TGCGCCAGCAGCTTGGAACTAGCGGGGGTCGGCACAGATACGCAGTATTTT	few	TRBD2	TRBV5-1	TRBJ2-3
CASSPGDRGNSPLHF	TGTGCCAGCTCACCAGGGGACAGGGGGAATTCACCCCTCCACTTT	-	TRBD1	TRBV18	TRBJ1-6
CASSKTGQGNTEAFF	TGTGCCAGCAGTAAAACGGGACAGGGGAACACTGAAGCTTTCTTT	few	TRBD1	TRBV7-9	TRBJ1-1
CASSLMGLGETQYF	TGTGCCAGCAGTTTAATGGGGCTTGGGGAGACCCAGTACTTC	once	-	TRBV28	TRBJ2-5
CASSPGTKNTGELFF	TGTGCCAGCAGCCCAGGGACAAAAAACACCGGGGAGCTGTTTTTT	-	-	TRBV14	TRBJ2-2
CASGGNIQYF	TGTGCCAGCGGGGGGAACATTCAGTACTTC	-	-	TRBV2	TRBJ2-4
CASSLGLRTYNSPLHF	TGTGCCAGCAGCTTAGGACTTCGAACCTATAATTCACCCCTCCACTTT	-	-	TRBV5-6	TRBJ1-6
CASSSRGDRKALYSYEQYF	TGTGCCAGTAGTTCAAGGGGGGACAGGAAGGCCTTATACTCCTACGAGCAGTACTTC	many	TRBD1	TRBV19	TRBJ2-7
CASSEGAGELFF	TGTGCCAGCAGCGAGGGGGCAGGGGAGCTGTTTTTT	-	TRBD1	TRBV11-2	TRBJ2-2
CASSFPDRVQQPQHF	TGTGCCAGCAGTTTTCCGGACAGGGTACAGCAGCCCCAGCATTTT	-	TRBD1	TRBV6-6	TRBJ1-5
CSVLGQSNQPQHF	TGCAGCGTCCTCGGACAGAGCAATCAGCCCCAGCATTTT	-	-	TRBV29-1	TRBJ1-5
CAISDPSGNYNEQFF	TGTGCCATCAGTGACCCTAGCGGGAACTACAATGAGCAGTTCTTC	-	TRBD2	TRBV10-3	TRBJ2-1
CASSYGADYGYTF	TGTGCCAGCAGTTACGGGGCGGACTATGGCTACACCTTC	-	-	TRBV6-6	TRBJ1-2
CATSDFRGSSYNEQFF	TGTGCCACCAGTGATTTTAGAGGGAGCTCCTACAATGAGCAGTTCTTC	-	-	TRBV24-1	TRBJ2-1
CASSLFAGGPSYNEQFF	TGTGCCAGCAGCTTATTTGCGGGAGGGCCCTCCTACAATGAGCAGTTCTTC	-	TRBD2	TRBV7-8	TRBJ2-1
CATALTSSDEQFF	TGTGCCACCGCATTGACTAGCTCTGATGAGCAGTTCTTC	once	TRBD2	TRBV3-1/TRBV3-2	TRBJ2-1
CASSLEPSGRIMLGEQYF	TGCGCCAGCAGCCTTGAGCCTAGCGGGAGGATAATGTTGGGCGAGCAGTACTTC	-	TRBD2	TRBV5-1	TRBJ2-7
CASSPSSEKLFF	TGTGCCAGCAGTCCTTCCAGTGAAAAACTGTTTTTT	-	-	TRBV28	TRBJ1-4
CASSLVAGGNEKLFF	TGTGCCAGCAGCTTGGTTGCAGGGGGCAATGAAAAACTGTTTTTT	few	TRBD1	TRBV5-6	TRBJ1-4
CASSLVRLGYEQYF	TGTGCCAGCAGCTTGGTCAGGCTTGGCTACGAGCAGTACTTC	-	-	TRBV7-2	TRBJ2-7
CASSPLKGQTYGYTF	TGTGCCAGCTCACCACTGAAGGGGCAGACCTATGGCTACACCTTC	-	-	TRBV18	TRBJ1-2
CASSYLGWVAGEKTGELFF	TGTGCCAGCAGTTACTTGGGGTGGGTAGCGGGAGAGAAGACCGGGGAGCTGTTTTTT	-	TRBD2	TRBV27	TRBJ2-2
CASSPSSQGAYEQYF	TGTGCCAGCTCACCATCGAGCCAGGGGGCGTACGAGCAGTACTTC	-	TRBD1	TRBV18	TRBJ2-7
CASSYMGAHTEAFF	TGTGCCAGCAGTTATATGGGAGCTCACACTGAAGCTTTCTTT	-	-	TRBV6-5	TRBJ1-1
CATSDLLASGYTF	TGTGCCACCAGTGATTTGCTGGCCTCCGGCTACACCTTC	few	-	TRBV24-1	TRBJ1-2
CAIRKTGTGFNEQFF	TGTGCCATCAGGAAAACCGGGACAGGGTTCAATGAGCAGTTCTTC	once	TRBD1	TRBV10-3	TRBJ2-1
CASRGVNQPQHF	TGTGCCAGCAGGGGAGTGAATCAGCCCCAGCATTTT	-	-	TRBV6-4	TRBJ1-5
CAGRNQPQHF	TGTGCCGGGCGAAATCAGCCCCAGCATTTT	-	-	TRBV2	TRBJ1-5
CASGQGYQPQHF	TGTGCCAGTGGACAGGGGTATCAGCCCCAGCATTTT	-	TRBD1	TRBV28	TRBJ1-5
CASSVEGSGIPYEQYF	TGTGCCAGCAGCGTAGAGGGTAGCGGGATCCCCTACGAGCAGTACTTC	-	TRBD2	TRBV9	TRBJ2-7
CASSWGGSGNTIYF	TGCGCCAGCAGCTGGGGGGGCTCTGGAAACACCATATATTTT	-	-	TRBV5-1	TRBJ1-3
CASSGEGQRNTEAFF	TGTGCCAGCAGTGGGGAGGGACAAAGGAACACTGAAGCTTTCTTT	-	-	TRBV25-1	TRBJ1-1
CAISVGAQSNQPQHF	TGTGCCATCAGTGTGGGGGCGCAAAGCAATCAGCCCCAGCATTTT	-	-	TRBV10-3	TRBJ1-5
CASSLGHEQYF	TGTGCCAGCAGCTTGGGGCACGAGCAGTACTTC	-	-	TRBV13	TRBJ2-7
CASTSNRGTGELFF	TGCGCCAGCACCTCGAACAGGGGCACCGGGGAGCTGTTTTTT	once	TRBD1	TRBV5-1	TRBJ2-2
CASSAPIGGTNQPQHF	TGTGCCAGCAGCGCCCCCATTGGGGGGACGAATCAGCCCCAGCATTTT	-	-	TRBV28	TRBJ1-5
CASIGTSGRSVNEQFF	TGCGCCAGCATCGGGACTAGCGGGAGGTCGGTGAATGAGCAGTTCTTC	-	TRBD2	TRBV10-2	TRBJ2-1
CASSLDRTRGGETQYF	TGTGCCAGCAGCTTAGATCGAACTAGAGGGGGAGAGACCCAGTACTTC	-	-	TRBV11-2	TRBJ2-5
CASRTTANQETQYF	TGCGCCAGCAGAACGACAGCAAACCAAGAGACCCAGTACTTC	-	-	TRBV5-1	TRBJ2-5
CASSSYAPSGGASGELFF	TGTGCCAGCAGCTCATATGCCCCTAGCGGGGGGGCCTCCGGGGAGCTGTTTTTT	-	TRBD2	TRBV13	TRBJ2-2
CASTMLPNEKLFF	TGTGCCAGCACTATGCTGCCAAATGAAAAACTGTTTTTT	-	-	TRBV2	TRBJ1-4
CAIFLGEKLFF	TGTGCCATCTTCCTCGGGGAAAAACTGTTTTTT	once	-	TRBV2	TRBJ1-4
CATNDRYTDTQYF	TGTGCCACCAACGACAGGTACACAGATACGCAGTATTTT	-	-	TRBV19	TRBJ2-3
CASSYSTGNYQPQHF	TGTGCCAGCAGTTATAGTACAGGGAACTATCAGCCCCAGCATTTT	-	-	TRBV6-5	TRBJ1-5
CASSLDTSSGNTIYF	TGCGCCAGCAGCTTGGACACGTCATCTGGAAACACCATATATTTT	-	-	TRBV5-1	TRBJ1-3
CASTSDRGNEQFF	TGTGCCAGTACCTCGGACAGGGGCAATGAGCAGTTCTTC	-	TRBD1	TRBV19	TRBJ2-1
CASSSSPDTGELFF	TGTGCCAGCAGTTCCTCTCCCGACACCGGGGAGCTGTTTTTT	few	-	TRBV25-1	TRBJ2-2
CASQGSSNEKLFF	TGCGCCAGTCAGGGTTCATCTAATGAAAAACTGTTTTTT	-	-	TRBV5-1	TRBJ1-4
CASSLSGQGAGLVQFF	TGTGCCAGCAGCTTGTCCGGACAGGGGGCGGGTTTAGTGCAGTTCTTC	-	TRBD1	TRBV5-6	TRBJ2-1
CASSLAKDRRNEKLFF	TGTGCCAGCTCACTTGCTAAGGACAGGAGAAATGAAAAACTGTTTTTT	-	TRBD1	TRBV18	TRBJ1-4